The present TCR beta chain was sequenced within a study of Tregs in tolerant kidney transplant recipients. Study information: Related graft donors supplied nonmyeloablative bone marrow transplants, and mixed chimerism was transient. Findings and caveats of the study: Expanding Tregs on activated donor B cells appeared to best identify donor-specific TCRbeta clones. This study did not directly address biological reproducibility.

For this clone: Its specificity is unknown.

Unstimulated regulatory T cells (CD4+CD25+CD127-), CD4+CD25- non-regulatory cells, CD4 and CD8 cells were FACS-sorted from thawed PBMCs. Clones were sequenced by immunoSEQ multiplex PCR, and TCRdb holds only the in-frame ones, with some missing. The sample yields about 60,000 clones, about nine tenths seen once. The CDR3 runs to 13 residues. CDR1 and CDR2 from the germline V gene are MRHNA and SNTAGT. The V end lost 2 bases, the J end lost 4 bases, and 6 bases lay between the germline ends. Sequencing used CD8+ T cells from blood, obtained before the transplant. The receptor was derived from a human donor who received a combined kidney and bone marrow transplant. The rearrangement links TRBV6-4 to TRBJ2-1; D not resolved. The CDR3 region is CASSDGSYNEQFF. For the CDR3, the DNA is TGTGCCAGCAGTGACGGCTCATACAATGAGCAGTTCTTC.